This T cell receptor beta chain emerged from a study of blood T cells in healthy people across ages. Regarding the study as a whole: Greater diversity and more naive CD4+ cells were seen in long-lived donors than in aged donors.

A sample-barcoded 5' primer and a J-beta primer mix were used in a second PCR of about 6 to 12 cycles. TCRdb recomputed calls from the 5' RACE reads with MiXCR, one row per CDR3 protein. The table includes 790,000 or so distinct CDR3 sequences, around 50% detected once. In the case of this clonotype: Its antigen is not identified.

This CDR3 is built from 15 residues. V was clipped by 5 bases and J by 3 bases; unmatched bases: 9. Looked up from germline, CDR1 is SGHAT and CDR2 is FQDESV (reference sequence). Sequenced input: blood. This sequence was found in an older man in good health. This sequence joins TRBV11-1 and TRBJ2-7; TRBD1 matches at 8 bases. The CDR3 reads CASSPRQGRDYEQYF. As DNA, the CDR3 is TGTGCCAGCAGCCCCCGACAGGGGAGAGACTACGAGCAGTACTTC.